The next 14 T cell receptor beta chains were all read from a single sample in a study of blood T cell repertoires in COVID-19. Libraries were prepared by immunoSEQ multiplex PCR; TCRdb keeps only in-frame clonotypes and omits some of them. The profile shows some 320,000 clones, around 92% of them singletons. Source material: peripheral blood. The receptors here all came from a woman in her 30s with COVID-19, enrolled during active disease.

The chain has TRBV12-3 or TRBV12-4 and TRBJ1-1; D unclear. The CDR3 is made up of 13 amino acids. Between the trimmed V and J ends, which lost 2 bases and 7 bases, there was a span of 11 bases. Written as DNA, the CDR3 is TGTGCCAGCAGTTTACAGGTGAAGGTTGAAGCTTTCTTT. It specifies CASSLQVKVEAFF.

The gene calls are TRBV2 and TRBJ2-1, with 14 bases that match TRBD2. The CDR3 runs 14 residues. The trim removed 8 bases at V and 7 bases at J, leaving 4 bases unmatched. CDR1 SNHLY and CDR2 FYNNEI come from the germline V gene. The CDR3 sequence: CASSWTSGGNEQFF. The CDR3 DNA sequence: TGTGCCAGCTCCTGGACTAGCGGGGGGAATGAGCAGTTCTTC.

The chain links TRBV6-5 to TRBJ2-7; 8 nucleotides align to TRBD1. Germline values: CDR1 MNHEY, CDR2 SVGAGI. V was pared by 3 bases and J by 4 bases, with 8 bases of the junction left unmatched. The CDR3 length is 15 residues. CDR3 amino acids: CASSYWTGRGYEQYF. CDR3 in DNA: TGTGCCAGCAGTTATTGGACAGGGCGGGGTTACGAGCAGTACTTC.

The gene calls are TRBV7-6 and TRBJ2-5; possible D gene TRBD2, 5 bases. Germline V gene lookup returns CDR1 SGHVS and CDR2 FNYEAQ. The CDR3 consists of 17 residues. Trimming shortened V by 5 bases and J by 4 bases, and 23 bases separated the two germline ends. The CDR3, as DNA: TGTGCCAGCAGCCAAGGACGTTTAGGACTTTTCGGAGAGACCCAGTACTTC. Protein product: CASSQGRLGLFGETQYF.

The CDR3: CASSPPAGVHEQYF. For the CDR3, the DNA is TGTGCCAGCAGCCCGCCGGCAGGGGTCCACGAGCAGTACTTC. The J gene is TRBJ2-7, the V gene TRBV7-9; weak D call: TRBD1 (6 bases). Trimming left V 5 bases short and J 5 bases short, with 16 bases between. The CDR3 sequence is 14 residues long. Germline loops: CDR1 SEHNR, CDR2 FQNEAQ (reference sequence). Combining the CDR3 with reference TRBV7-9 and TRBJ2-7 gives the whole variable domain DTGVSQNPRHKITKRGQNVTFRCDPISEHNRLYWYRQTLGQGPEFLTYFQNEAQLEKSRLLSDRFSAERPKGSFSTLEIQRTEQGDSAMYLCASSPPAGVHEQYFGPGTRLTVT.

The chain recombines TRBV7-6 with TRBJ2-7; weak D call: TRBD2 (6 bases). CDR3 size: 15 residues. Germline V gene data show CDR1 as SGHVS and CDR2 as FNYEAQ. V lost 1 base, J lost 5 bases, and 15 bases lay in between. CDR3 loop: CASSLGAGGAHEQYF. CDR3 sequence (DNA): TGTGCCAGCAGCTTAGGGGCCGGGGGTGCCCACGAGCAGTACTTC.

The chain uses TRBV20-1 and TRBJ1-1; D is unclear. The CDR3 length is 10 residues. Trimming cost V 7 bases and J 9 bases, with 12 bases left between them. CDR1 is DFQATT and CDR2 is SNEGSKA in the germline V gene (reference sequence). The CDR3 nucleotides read TGCAGTGTGTCGACACCCCAAGCTTTCTTT. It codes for CSVSTPQAFF.

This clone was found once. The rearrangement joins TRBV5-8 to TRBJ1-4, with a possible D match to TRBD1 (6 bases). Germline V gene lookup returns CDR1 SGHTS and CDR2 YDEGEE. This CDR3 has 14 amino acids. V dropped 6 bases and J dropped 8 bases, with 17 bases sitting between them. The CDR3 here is CASTLRDKKEKLFF. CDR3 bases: TGTGCCAGCACCCTCCGGGACAAGAAAGAAAAACTGTTTTTT.

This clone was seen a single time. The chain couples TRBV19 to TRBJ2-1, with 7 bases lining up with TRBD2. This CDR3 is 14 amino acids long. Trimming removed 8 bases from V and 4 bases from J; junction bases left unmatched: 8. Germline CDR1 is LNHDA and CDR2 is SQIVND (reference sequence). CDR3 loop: CASAQGGDYNEQFF. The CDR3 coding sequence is TGTGCCAGTGCCCAGGGAGGGGATTACAATGAGCAGTTCTTC.

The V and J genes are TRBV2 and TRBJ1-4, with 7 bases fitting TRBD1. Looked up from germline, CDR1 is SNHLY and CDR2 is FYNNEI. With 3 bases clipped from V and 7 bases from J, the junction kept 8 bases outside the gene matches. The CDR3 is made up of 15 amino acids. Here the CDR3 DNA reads TGTGCCAGCAGTGAGGGGTGGGACAGAGCTGAAAAACTGTTTTTT. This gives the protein CASSEGWDRAEKLFF. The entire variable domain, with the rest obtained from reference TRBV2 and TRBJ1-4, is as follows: EPEVTQTPSHQVTQMGQEVILRCVPISNHLYFYWYRQILGQKVEFLVSFYNNEISEKSEIFDDQFSVERPDGSNFTLKIRSTKLEDSAMYFCASSEGWDRAEKLFFGSGTQLSVL.

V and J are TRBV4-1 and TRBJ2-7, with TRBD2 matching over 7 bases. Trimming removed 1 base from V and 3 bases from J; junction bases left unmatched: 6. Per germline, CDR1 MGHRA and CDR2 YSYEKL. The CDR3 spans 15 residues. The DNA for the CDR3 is TGCGCCAGCAGCCAAGGGGCTTCGGGGGGCTACGAGCAGTACTTC. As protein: CASSQGASGGYEQYF.

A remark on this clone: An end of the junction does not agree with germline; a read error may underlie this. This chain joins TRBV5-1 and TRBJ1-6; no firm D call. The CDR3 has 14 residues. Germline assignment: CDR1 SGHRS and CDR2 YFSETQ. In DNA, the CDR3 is TGCGCCAGCAGTTTGGATGGGCCGGATTCACCCCTCCACTTT. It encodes CASSLDGPDSPLHF.

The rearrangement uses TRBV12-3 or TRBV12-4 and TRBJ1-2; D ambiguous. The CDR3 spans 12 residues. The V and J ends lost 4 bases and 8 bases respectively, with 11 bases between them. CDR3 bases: TGTGCCAGCAGTTCCCCTGCAGGAGGCTACACCTTC. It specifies CASSSPAGGYTF.

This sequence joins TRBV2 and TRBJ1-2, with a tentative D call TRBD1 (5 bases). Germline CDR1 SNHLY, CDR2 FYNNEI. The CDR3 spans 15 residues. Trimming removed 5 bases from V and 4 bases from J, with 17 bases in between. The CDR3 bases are TGTGCCAGCAGTCGTCATACGCAGGGAACCTATGGCTACACCTTC. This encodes CASSRHTQGTYGYTF. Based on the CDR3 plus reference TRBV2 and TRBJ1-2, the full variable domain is EPEVTQTPSHQVTQMGQEVILRCVPISNHLYFYWYRQILGQKVEFLVSFYNNEISEKSEIFDDQFSVERPDGSNFTLKIRSTKLEDSAMYFCASSRHTQGTYGYTFGSGTRLTVV.